This entry features one T cell receptor (beta chain) sequence. Its antigen is not identified. The sample comes from a study of monozygotic twins with inflammatory bowel disease. Study conclusions and caveats: Concordance status among twins (concordant versus discordant) showed no link to repertoire similarity, possibly from limited power.

This CDR3 has 15 amino acids. Germline V gene data show CDR1 as SGHAT and CDR2 as FQNNGV. TCRdb re-called the 5' RACE reads and gives one entry per CDR3 protein, without DNA. Its clone listing holds 110,000 to 150,000 distinct CDR3 sequences. The chain links TRBV11-2 to TRBJ2-5; TCRdb's D gene call, TRBD2, goes unchecked for lack of DNA. This TCR was recovered from a human donor with ulcerative colitis or Crohn's disease, or a healthy co-twin of an affected twin (not recorded which). Sequencing used blood. Here the CDR3 reads CASSLGGRADETQYF.